The present TCR beta chain was sequenced within a study of CD8 T cells in ankylosing spondylitis. Broader study findings: Seemingly characteristic of ankylosing spondylitis blood was a TCR beta motif consisting of several highly homologous variants.

There are a few counts of this clonotype. What it recognizes is unknown. Molecular-barcoded quantitative 5'-RACE produced these TCR beta libraries. Via MiXCR, TCRdb re-called the 5' RACE reads, giving one row per CDR3 protein. The sample carries about 130,000 distinct CDR3 sequences, around 9.7% recorded once. The CDR3 length is 15 residues. Trimming shortened V by 1 base and J by 0 bases, and 13 bases separated the two germline ends. Looked up from germline, CDR1 is DFQATT and CDR2 is SNEGSKA (reference sequence). The rearrangement links TRBV20-1 to TRBJ2-7; D is unclear. The sequence derives from a male donor with ankylosing spondylitis or in good health (not recorded which). Sequencing used blood, either unsorted or a sorted T cell fraction (not recorded which). CDR3 nucleotide sequence: TGCAGTGCTAGAGCAGGCAATACCCCCTCCTACGAGCAGTACTTC. Its protein is CSARAGNTPSYEQYF.